This TCR beta chain comes out of a study of control samples from healthy donors and cancer patients. Sequencing was performed with immunoSEQ multiplex PCR; in TCRdb, only in-frame clones are kept and a portion is missing. The data contain approximately 20,000 clones, around 80% of them singletons. CDR1 is LNHNV, CDR2 YYDKDF, per germline (reference sequence). The length of the CDR3 is 13 residues. Trimming removed 0 bases at V and 7 bases at J, with 7 bases between. Sequencing was carried out using PBMCs. The chain joins TRBV15 to TRBJ2-1; D remains unclear. This TCR was sampled from a man in his sixties with colorectal cancer. The chain's CDR3 is CATSRDKWNEQFF. CDR3 nucleotides: TGTGCCACCAGCAGAGACAAGTGGAATGAGCAGTTCTTC.